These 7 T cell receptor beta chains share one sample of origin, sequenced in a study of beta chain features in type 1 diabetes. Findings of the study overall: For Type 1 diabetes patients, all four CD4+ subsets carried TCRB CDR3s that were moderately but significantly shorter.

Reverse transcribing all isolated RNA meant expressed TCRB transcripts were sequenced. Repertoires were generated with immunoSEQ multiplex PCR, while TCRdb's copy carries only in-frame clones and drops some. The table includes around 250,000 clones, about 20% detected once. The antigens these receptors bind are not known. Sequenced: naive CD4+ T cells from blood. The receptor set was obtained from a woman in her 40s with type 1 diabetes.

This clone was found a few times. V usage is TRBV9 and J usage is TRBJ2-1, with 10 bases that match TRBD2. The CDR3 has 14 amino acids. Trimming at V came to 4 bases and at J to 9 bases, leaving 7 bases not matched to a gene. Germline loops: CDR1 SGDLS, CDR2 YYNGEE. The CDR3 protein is CASSYSGGFGEQFF. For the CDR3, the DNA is TGTGCCAGCAGCTATAGCGGGGGGTTTGGTGAGCAGTTCTTC.

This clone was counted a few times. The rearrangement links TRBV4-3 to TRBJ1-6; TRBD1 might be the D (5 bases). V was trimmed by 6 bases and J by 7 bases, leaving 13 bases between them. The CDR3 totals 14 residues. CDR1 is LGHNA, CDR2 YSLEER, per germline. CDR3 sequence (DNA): TGCGCCAGCAGGACTGGACAAGAAAATTCACCCCTCCACTTT. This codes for CASRTGQENSPLHF.

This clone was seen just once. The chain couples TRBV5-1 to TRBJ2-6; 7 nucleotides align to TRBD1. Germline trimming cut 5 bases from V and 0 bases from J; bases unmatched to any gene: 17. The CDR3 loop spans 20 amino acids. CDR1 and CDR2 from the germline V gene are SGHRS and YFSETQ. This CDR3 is CASSLAVGTATGSGANVLTF. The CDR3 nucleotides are TGCGCCAGCAGTCTTGCGGTAGGGACAGCAACCGGCTCTGGGGCCAACGTCCTGACTTTC.

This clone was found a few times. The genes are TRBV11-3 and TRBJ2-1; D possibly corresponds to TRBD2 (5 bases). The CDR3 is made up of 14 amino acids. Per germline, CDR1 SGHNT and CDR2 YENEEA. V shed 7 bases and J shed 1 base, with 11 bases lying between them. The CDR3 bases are TGTGCCAGCAACGACGGGGATTCCTACAATGAGCAGTTCTTC. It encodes CASNDGDSYNEQFF.

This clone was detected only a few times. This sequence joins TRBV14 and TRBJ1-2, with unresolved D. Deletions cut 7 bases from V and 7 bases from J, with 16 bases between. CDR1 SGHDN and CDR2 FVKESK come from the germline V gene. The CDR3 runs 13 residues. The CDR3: CASTQAKGGGYTF. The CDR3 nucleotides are TGTGCCAGCACGCAGGCAAAGGGAGGTGGCTACACCTTC.

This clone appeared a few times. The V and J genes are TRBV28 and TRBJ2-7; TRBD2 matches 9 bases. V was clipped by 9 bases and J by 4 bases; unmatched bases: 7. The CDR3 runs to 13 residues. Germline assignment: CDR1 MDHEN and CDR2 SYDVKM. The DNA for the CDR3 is TGTGCCAGTTGGGGTAGCGGGGGTTACGAGCAGTACTTC. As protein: CASWGSGGYEQYF.

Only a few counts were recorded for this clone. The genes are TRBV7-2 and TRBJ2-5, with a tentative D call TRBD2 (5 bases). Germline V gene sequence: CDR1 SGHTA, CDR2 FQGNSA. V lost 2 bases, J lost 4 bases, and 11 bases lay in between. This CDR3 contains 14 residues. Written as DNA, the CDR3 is TGTGCCAGCAGCTTATACGGGAAGCGAGAGACCCAGTACTTC. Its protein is CASSLYGKRETQYF. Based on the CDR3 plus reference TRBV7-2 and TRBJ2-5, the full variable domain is GAGVSQSPSNKVTEKGKDVELRCDPISGHTALYWYRQSLGQGLEFLIYFQGNSAPDKSGLPSDRFSAERTGGSVSTLTIQRTQQEDSAVYLCASSLYGKRETQYFGPGTRLLVL.